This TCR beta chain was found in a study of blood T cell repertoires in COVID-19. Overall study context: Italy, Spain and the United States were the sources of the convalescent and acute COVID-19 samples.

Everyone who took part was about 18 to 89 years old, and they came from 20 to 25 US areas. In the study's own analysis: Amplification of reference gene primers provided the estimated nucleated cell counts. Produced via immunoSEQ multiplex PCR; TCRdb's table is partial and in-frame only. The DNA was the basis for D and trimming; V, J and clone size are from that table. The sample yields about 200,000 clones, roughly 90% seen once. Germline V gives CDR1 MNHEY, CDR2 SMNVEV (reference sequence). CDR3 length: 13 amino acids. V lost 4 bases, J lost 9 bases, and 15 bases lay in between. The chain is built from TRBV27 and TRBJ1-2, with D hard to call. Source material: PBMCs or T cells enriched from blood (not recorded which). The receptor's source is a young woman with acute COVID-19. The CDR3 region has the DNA TGTGCCAGCAGTTACCCGGGATCAGGTAGCTACACCTTC. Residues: CASSYPGSGSYTF.